This T cell receptor (beta chain) was identified during a study of cytomegalovirus exposure and HLA in healthy donors. The overall study: Genetic ancestry analysis placed over 65% of the 300 to 500 donors that were genotyped in the Caucasian-associated cluster.

This PCR relied on a set of 60 Vbeta primers and 13 Jbeta primers. TCRdb's table, derived via immunoSEQ multiplex PCR, lists solely in-frame clones and lacks some. The sample yields about 79,000 clones, about two thirds seen once. V lost 0 bases and J lost 6; bases outside the gene matches: 8. Germline V lookup: CDR1 SGHRS, CDR2 YFSETQ. The CDR3 is 17 amino acids. The TCR comes from a woman aged 45-59 years in good health and CMV-seropositive. The chain recombines TRBV5-1 with TRBJ2-1, with 11 bases that match TRBD2. The sequencing sample was made of PBMCs. CDR3 residues: CASSLASGGPWGNEQFF. The CDR3 bases are TGCGCCAGCAGCTTGGCTAGCGGGGGGCCTTGGGGCAATGAGCAGTTCTTC. The variable domain in full, with the rest retrieved from reference TRBV5-1 and TRBJ2-1, is KAGVTQTPRYLIKTRGQQVTLSCSPISGHRSVSWYQQTPGQGLQFLFEYFSETQRNKGNFPGRFSGRQFSNSRSEMNVSTLELGDSALYLCASSLASGGPWGNEQFFGPGTRLTVL.